This passage covers 20 T cell receptor beta chains from one sample sequenced in a study of metastatic and nonmetastatic thyroid tumors. MiXCR was used by TCRdb to re-call the PCR reads. The sample lists about 9,500 clones; roughly 30% were seen once. No treatment of any kind had been given to any patient before thyroid surgery. Sequencing used adjacent normal tissue. These receptors all stem from a female donor with papillary thyroid cancer or a benign thyroid nodule (not recorded which). Some clones in this sample may be carry-over from other donors' samples.

This clone is medium-sized (0.01 to 0.1%) by share. The V call is TRBV29-1, the J call TRBJ2-7, with D perhaps matching TRBD1 (5 bases). The CDR3 spans 12 residues. V was shortened by 7 bases and J by 0 bases, with 10 bases between the two germline ends. Looked up from germline, CDR1 is SQVTM and CDR2 is ANQGSEA. The CDR3 reads CSATASSYEQYF. The DNA for the CDR3 is TGCAGCGCGACAGCTAGCTCCTACGAGCAGTACTTC.

For the CDR3, the DNA is TGTGCCAGCAGTCAGTCCCTGACTGCTGGCACAGATACGCAGTATTTT. Protein sequence: CASSQSLTAGTDTQYF. The chain has TRBV12-3 or TRBV12-4 and TRBJ2-3, with D unresolved. The CDR3 has 16 amino acids. V was clipped by 5 bases and J by 1 base, with 16 bases between them.

By its share, this clone is large. The chain couples TRBV6-1 to TRBJ1-5, with TRBD1 matching over 7 bases. Per the germline V gene, CDR1 is MNHNS and CDR2 is SASEGT. J gave up 2 bases and V 3 bases, and 4 bases lay outside the gene matches. The CDR3 contains 15 residues. This CDR3 reads CASSETGMGNQPQHF. CDR3 bases: TGTGCCAGCAGTGAGACAGGGATGGGCAATCAGCCCCAGCATTTT.

The gene calls are TRBV20-1 and TRBJ2-1; TRBD2 might be the D (6 bases). Trimming shortened V by 5 bases and J by 5 bases, and 16 bases separated the two germline ends. Looked up from germline, CDR1 is DFQATT and CDR2 is SNEGSKA (reference sequence). CDR3 size: 14 residues. CDR3 bases: TGCAGTGCTCCCGGGACTGGCCAACACAATGAGCAGTTCTTC. This translates into CSAPGTGQHNEQFF.

Of note for this clone: One junction end does not reproduce the germline sequence, and a read error may be involved. The chain recombines TRBV5-1 with TRBJ2-2; a possible D gene is TRBD2 (7 bases). The CDR3 consists of 16 residues. CDR1 and CDR2 (germline): SGHRS, YFSETQ. The CDR3 coding sequence is TGTACCAGCAGCAAGGACCGGGGGGCGTGGACCGGGGAGCTGTTCTTT. This codes for CTSSKDRGAWTGELFF.

In its sample, this clone was seen a few times. This chain links TRBV27 with TRBJ2-3; 7 bases match TRBD2. CDR1 is MNHEY, CDR2 SMNVEV, per germline (reference sequence). The CDR3 has 16 amino acids. J gave up 5 bases and V 0 bases, and 8 bases lay outside the gene matches. The CDR3 loop is CASSLSAGDKGDTQYF. The CDR3 nucleotides read TGTGCCAGCAGTTTATCTGCGGGAGACAAAGGAGATACGCAGTATTTT.

This clone was detected a few times. One end of the junction fails to match germline, which may point to a read error. This chain joins TRBV2 and TRBJ2-3; D not certain. The CDR3 has 14 residues. Germline lookup yields CDR1 SNHLY and CDR2 FYNNEI. DNA for the CDR3: TGTGCCAGCAGCGTAGCCCTATTCACATATACGCAGTACTTT. This encodes CASSVALFTYTQYF. Complete variable domain (other parts from reference TRBV2 and TRBJ2-3): EPEVTQTPSHQVTQMGQEVILRCVPISNHLYFYWYRQILGQKVEFLVSFYNNEISEKSEIFDDQFSVERPDGSNFTLKIRSTKLEDSAMYFCASSVALFTYTQYFGPGTRLTVL.

This clone was seen only a few times. A junction end diverges from the germline sequence, so it may reflect a read error. The chain employs TRBV6-1 and TRBJ1-5; TRBD1 is a possible D gene (5 bases). CDR1 is MNHNS and CDR2 is SASEGT in the germline V gene. The CDR3 sequence is 13 residues long. The CDR3: CASSEGGTQPHHF. CDR3 sequence (DNA): TGTGCCAGCAGTGAAGGGGGGACTCAGCCCCATCATTTT.

The V gene is TRBV2, the J gene TRBJ2-1, with D perhaps matching TRBD1 (6 bases). The CDR3 consists of 13 residues. The germline V gene has CDR1 SNHLY and CDR2 FYNNEI. Trimming took 7 bases from V and 2 from J, leaving 9 bases between them. The CDR3 DNA follows: TGTGCCAGCAAGGGGGATGCCTACAATGAGCAGTTCTTC. Its protein product is CASKGDAYNEQFF.

Only a few counts were recorded for this clone. CDR3 DNA: TGTGCCAGCAGTTACTCGGGCCGGGGGGTAGACACCATATATTTT. Translating gives CASSYSGRGVDTIYF. The chain has TRBV6-6 and TRBJ1-3, with D perhaps matching TRBD1 (5 bases). Trimming removed 0 bases at V and 8 bases at J, with 14 bases between. Germline loops: CDR1 MNHNY, CDR2 SVGAGI (reference sequence). This CDR3 spans 15 amino acids.

This chain connects TRBV12-1 to TRBJ2-1; the table's TRBD1 call for D was not verified on the DNA. TRBV12-1 is a listed pseudogene. The CDR3 is made up of 20 amino acids. CDR3: CASSSRLGFGGHTSYNEQFF. CDR3 nucleotide sequence: TGTGCCAGCAGCTCCCGACTGGGGTTCGGCGGGCACACCTCCTACAATGAGCAGTTCTTC.

This chain uses TRBV6-2 or TRBV6-3 with TRBJ1-6; D not certain. Germline CDR1 and CDR2: MNHEY and SVGEGT. This CDR3 has 14 amino acids. V lost 0 bases, J lost 2 bases, and 2 bases lay in between. The CDR3 region has the DNA TGTGCCAGCAGTTACTCTACCTATAATTCACCCCTCCACTTT. Protein product: CASSYSTYNSPLHF.

The chain couples TRBV11-2 to TRBJ2-7; 10 nucleotides agree with TRBD1. The junction had 4 bases not matched to a gene; V was cut back by 4 bases and J by 4 bases. This CDR3 has 14 residues. Germline V gene sequence: CDR1 SGHAT, CDR2 FQNNGV. DNA for the CDR3: TGTGCCAGCAGCTCCGGGACAGGGGATTACGAGCAGTACTTC. Its protein product is CASSSGTGDYEQYF.

This chain uses TRBV13 with TRBJ2-7; no firm D call. Trimming left V 3 bases short and J 0 bases short, with 9 bases between. Germline lookup yields CDR1 PRHDT and CDR2 FYEKMQ (reference sequence). This CDR3 region has 14 residues. CDR3 residues: CASSFIKGSYEQYF. CDR3 nucleotide sequence: TGTGCCAGCAGCTTTATTAAGGGCTCCTACGAGCAGTACTTC.

This clone is labeled medium-sized. This chain joins TRBV2 and TRBJ2-1; D uncertain. Germline CDR1 SNHLY, CDR2 FYNNEI. V lost 3 bases and J 2 bases, leaving 14 bases between the germline ends. The CDR3 totals 16 residues. The CDR3 protein is CASSDRLSVPYNEQFF. Written as DNA, the CDR3 is TGTGCCAGCAGTGACCGTCTGAGTGTACCCTACAATGAGCAGTTCTTC.

To note about this clone: Other nucleotide sequences from this sample produce the same CDR3. This chain links TRBV11-2 with TRBJ1-1, with D possibly being TRBD1 (5 bases). Trimming pared 6 bases from V and 3 bases from J, leaving 17 bases between. This CDR3 is 15 amino acids long. Germline V gene data show CDR1 as SGHAT and CDR2 as FQNNGV. CDR3 region: CASSPRVYGDTEAFF. As DNA, the CDR3 is TGTGCCAGCAGTCCCAGGGTGTACGGGGACACTGAAGCTTTCTTT.

This clone was seen just once. The chain recombines TRBV7-9 with TRBJ2-7, with TRBD2 matching 14 bases. In germline, CDR1 is SEHNR, CDR2 FQNEAQ (reference sequence). The CDR3 is 15 residues long. V was pared by 5 bases and J by 5 bases, with 5 bases of the junction left unmatched. The CDR3 reads CASSQGTSGGDEQYF. As DNA, the CDR3 is TGTGCCAGCAGCCAAGGGACTAGCGGGGGTGACGAGCAGTACTTC.

V gene TRBV7-2 combines with J gene TRBJ1-2; tentatively, D is TRBD1 (5 bases). V lost 4 bases and J 2 bases, leaving 11 bases between the germline ends. CDR1 and CDR2 from the germline V gene are SGHTA and FQGNSA. CDR3 length equals 14 residues. Written as DNA, the CDR3 is TGTGCCAGCAGCTCCGGGACGGGAAACTATGGCTACACCTTC. Translated: CASSSGTGNYGYTF.

Only a few counts were recorded for this clone. The chain employs TRBV12-3 or TRBV12-4 and TRBJ1-2; D ambiguous. The CDR3 has 14 amino acids. V lost 1 base and J lost 1, with 7 bases in between. The CDR3 here is CASSLEPVNYGYTF. The DNA of the CDR3 is TGTGCCAGCAGTTTAGAGCCCGTTAACTATGGCTACACCTTC.

The CDR3 region has the DNA TGTGCCAGCAGCTTAGCGGGGGGGACAGGGGTCTACGAGCAGTACTTC. This sequence encodes CASSLAGGTGVYEQYF. The chain carries TRBV7-8 and TRBJ2-7; 10 nucleotides match TRBD1. The trim removed 0 bases at V and 3 bases at J, leaving 5 bases unmatched. Germline lookup yields CDR1 SGHVS and CDR2 FQNEAQ. This CDR3 is 16 amino acids long.